This entry features one T cell receptor beta chain sequence. TCRdb's table, derived via immunoSEQ multiplex PCR, lists solely in-frame clones and lacks some. Among tens of thousands of clones listed, about four fifths were seen once. Per germline, CDR1 SGHDT and CDR2 YYEEEE. V was trimmed by 2 bases and J by 4 bases, leaving 10 bases between them. This CDR3 comprises 15 residues. The sample belongs to a study of T cells in localized non-small cell lung cancer. V usage is TRBV5-6 and J usage is TRBJ2-6; tentatively, D is TRBD1 (5 bases). The material sequenced was PBMCs, taken before any cancer treatment. The source of this sequence is a man between 40 and 69 years old with stage II lung adenocarcinoma. The CDR3 DNA sequence: TGTGCCAGCAGCTTCAGGGATGCGGGGGCCAACGTCCTGACTTTC. Translated, it gives CASSFRDAGANVLTF. The full variable domain, rest sourced from reference TRBV5-6 and TRBJ2-6, is DAGVTQSPTHLIKTRGQQVTLRCSPKSGHDTVSWYQQALGQGPQFIFQYYEEEERQRGNFPDRFSGHQFPNYSSELNVNALLLGDSALYLCASSFRDAGANVLTFGAGSRLTVL.